Below, one T cell receptor beta chain is given with its context. No cognate antigen has been identified for it. These data come from a study of GPR56 and killer-like receptors on CD4 memory cells (dated by TCRdb to between 2019 and 2020). In the study overall: According to the study's proposal, human CD4+ memory T-cell differentiation and cytokine production potential are marked by the progressive acquisition of KLRB1, KLRG1, GPR56 and then KLRF1. The healthy blood donors were described in the study as age-matched to the liver disease patients, whose median age was approximately 68 years. Overall study results and their limits: Overlap of TCR repertoires was observed especially between the late populations 4 and 5, and partly population 3. Rather than covering full repertoires, the diversity and similarity analyses were limited to the 100 most expanded clones in each population. The clones that dominated late populations 4 and 5 were also present in early populations 1 and 2, and the authors interpreted this finding as evidence for linear differentiation. Clonal frequency was low in the marker-negative population and rose progressively along the proposed pathway, while TCRbeta diversity fell correspondingly.

The data were produced on an Illumina HiSeq 2500. To build sequencing libraries, a previously published PCR protocol was used to amplify the recombined TCRbeta locus. Processing in the source paper ran as follows. Reads whose average quality score was below 30 were removed, and the reads that remained were processed with IMSEQ. Vbeta gene, Jbeta gene and CDR3 amino acid sequence were used to define clonotypes. The Morisita-Horn index, computed on the top 100 expanded clones, was used to measure repertoire overlap between populations. Clonal diversity was assessed with Rényi diversity profiles calculated on the top 100 expanded clones. The reads went through TCRdb reprocessing, and each CDR3 protein sequence gets one entry with no DNA. These V and J calls are TCRdb output, not the study's own analysis. This specimen's table enumerates about 2,200 distinct CDR3 sequences. The biggest ten clones account for around 4.9% of the sample.

Prior to TCRbeta sequencing, five KLR/GPR56-defined CD4+ populations were enriched by fluorescence-activated cell sorting. To test a linear memory differentiation pathway, TCRbeta repertoires were sequenced from five CD4+ T-cell subsets defined by expression of KLRB1, KLRG1, GPR56 and KLRF1. TCR-sequenced cells came from peripheral blood of healthy control individuals, reported as five donors in the TCRbeta analysis figure. Heparinized peripheral blood was collected and all samples were processed within one hour of retrieval. To isolate peripheral blood mononuclear cells, blood was diluted 1:2 in PBS and put through Biocoll density gradient centrifugation at room temperature. Before flow sorting, CD4+ T cells were enriched from freshly isolated PBMCs by magnetic sorting with anti-CD4 MicroBeads. A BD FACSAria II was used to sort CD4+ T cells enriched from PBMCs of healthy donors according to marker expression. Surface staining used anti-KLRB1 clone 191B8, anti-KLRF1 clone 4A4.D10 and anti-KLRG1 clone REA261 antibodies from Miltenyi Biotec.

The CDR3 contains 14 residues, cysteine and phenylalanine counted. DNA was not recorded. The V and J segments used are TRBV12-3 or TRBV12-4 and TRBJ2-1; TCRdb calls TRBD2, which cannot be checked without DNA. The sequenced material came from memory CD4+ T cells from blood. The clonotype comes from a human donor in good health. The CDR3 has the sequence CASSGGGSHNEQFF.